This TCR beta chain originates from a study of blood T cell repertoires in COVID-19 (dated by TCRdb to between 2020 and 2021). Context from the whole study: Collaborator samples came from the United States, Italy and Spain and covered acute and convalescent phases of COVID-19. The material from the prospective study consisted of cDNA or gDNA derived from T cells, B-cell-depleted T cells, or PBMCs. Deeply sampled blood TCRbeta repertoires from subjects exposed to, actively infected with, or recovered from COVID-19 were included in the dataset. The repertoires were made available in a free public database intended to serve as a resource for research on the immune response to SARS-CoV-2. The samples were drawn from two sources: the first 160 participants of the ongoing ImmuneRACE study, and over 1,000 subjects contributed by 6 global collaborators. A de-identified subject ID, COVID-19 status, age in years and sex were almost always included in the sample metadata. HLA class I and class II types, where available, came from metadata supplied by the sample provider rather than from assay-based typing.

TCRbeta CDR3 regions were amplified from genomic DNA using the immunoSEQ Assay, a bias-controlled multiplex PCR. Concerning the study's data processing: The number of nucleated cells in each sample was estimated from the amplification of reference gene primers within the assay. To quantify the absolute abundance of each unique TCRbeta CDR3 rearrangement, sequence reads were collapsed and filtered. For each sample, productive Simpson clonality was calculated as the square root of Simpson's diversity index over productive rearrangements. Here the immuneACCESS table is served through TCRdb, limited to in-frame sequences with V and J called. Missing clones are a known gap in these copies; in checked studies unresolved V genes cover under half, and the rest lacks a known reason. V, J and clone size are those of that table, while D and trimming were read from the DNA. The sample table lists 150,000 or so clones, around 84% of them with a count of one. Nearly 8% of the sample belongs to the ten largest clones.

Enrolling through a virtual design, the prospective study's participants ranged in age from roughly 18 to 100 years and lived across some 23 United States geographic areas. To assign participants to cohorts, the prospective study relied on clinical history that participants themselves reported in a screening survey and a study questionnaire. For ImmuneRACE Cohort 3, a participant was defined as recovered based on two consecutive negative NP/OP PCR tests, clearance by a healthcare professional, or resolution of symptoms. In the prospective study, mobile phlebotomists collected whole blood, serum and a nasopharyngeal or oropharyngeal swab from each participant. Prospective study participants could optionally give additional blood draws and questionnaires over an approximately two-month period. Prospective study blood samples were shipped either frozen or at room temperature before DNA extraction.

The paper as a whole reports these results and caveats: Clinical and demographic metadata were provided uncurated, with the amount varying by source and participant.

To note about this clone: The clone's antigen remains unknown. Within one base of it there is no much larger clone, and no base qualities were kept.

The material sequenced was PBMCs or T cells enriched from blood (not recorded which). The receptor was derived from a woman aged 45-60 years who had recovered from COVID-19.

This receptor has the CDR3 CAIREQGYNEQFF. The sequence in DNA is TGTGCCATCAGGGAACAGGGCTACAATGAGCAGTTCTTC. Rearrangement joined TRBV10-3 to TRBJ2-1; TRBD1 might be the D gene, on 6 matching bases. CDR1 and CDR2 are drawn from the germline V gene: ENHRY, SYGVKD. Trimming at the junction amounts to 6 bases on V and 3 bases on J, and the germline ends lie 9 bases apart. The cysteine opens and the phenylalanine closes a CDR3 of 13 amino acids. The read is trimmed to its CDR3 DNA, 39 bases read in frame from base 1.